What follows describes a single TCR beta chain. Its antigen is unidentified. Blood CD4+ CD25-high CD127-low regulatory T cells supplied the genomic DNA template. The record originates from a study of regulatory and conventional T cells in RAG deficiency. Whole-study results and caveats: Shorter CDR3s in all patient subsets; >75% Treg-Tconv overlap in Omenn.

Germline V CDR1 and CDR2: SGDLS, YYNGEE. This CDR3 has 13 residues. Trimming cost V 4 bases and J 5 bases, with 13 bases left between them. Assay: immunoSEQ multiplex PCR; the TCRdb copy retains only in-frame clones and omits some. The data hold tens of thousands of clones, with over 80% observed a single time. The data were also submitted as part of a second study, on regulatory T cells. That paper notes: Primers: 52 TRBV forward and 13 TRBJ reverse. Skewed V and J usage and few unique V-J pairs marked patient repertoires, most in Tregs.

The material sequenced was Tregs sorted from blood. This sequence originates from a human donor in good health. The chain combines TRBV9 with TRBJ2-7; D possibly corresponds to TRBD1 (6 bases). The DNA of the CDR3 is TGTGCCAGCAGCCCTTCCCCAGGGGACGAGCAGTACTTC. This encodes CASSPSPGDEQYF.